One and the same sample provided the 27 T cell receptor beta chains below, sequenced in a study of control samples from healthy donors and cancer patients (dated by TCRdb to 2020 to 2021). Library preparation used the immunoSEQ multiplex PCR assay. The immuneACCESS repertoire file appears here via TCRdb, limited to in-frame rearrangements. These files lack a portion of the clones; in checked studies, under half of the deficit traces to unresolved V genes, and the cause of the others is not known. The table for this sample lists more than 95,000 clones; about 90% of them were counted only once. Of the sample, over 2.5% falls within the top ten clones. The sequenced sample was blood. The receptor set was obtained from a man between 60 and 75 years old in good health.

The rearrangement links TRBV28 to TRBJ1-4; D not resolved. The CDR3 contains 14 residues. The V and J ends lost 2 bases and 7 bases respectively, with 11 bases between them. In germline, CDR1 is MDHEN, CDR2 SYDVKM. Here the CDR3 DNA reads TGTGCCAGCAGTTTACACACTGGGATTGAAAAACTGTTTTTT. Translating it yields CASSLHTGIEKLFF.

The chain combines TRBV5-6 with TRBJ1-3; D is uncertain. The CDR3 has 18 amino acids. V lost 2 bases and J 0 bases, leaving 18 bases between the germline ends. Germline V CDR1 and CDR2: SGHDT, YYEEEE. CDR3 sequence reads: CASSFYFSGWVSGNTIYF. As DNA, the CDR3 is TGTGCCAGCAGCTTTTACTTCTCTGGGTGGGTCTCTGGAAACACCATATATTTT.

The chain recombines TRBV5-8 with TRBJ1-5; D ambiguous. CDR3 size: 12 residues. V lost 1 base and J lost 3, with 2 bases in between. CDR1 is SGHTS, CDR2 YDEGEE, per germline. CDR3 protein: CASSLLNQPQHF. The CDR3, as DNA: TGTGCCAGCAGCTTGCTCAATCAGCCCCAGCATTTT.

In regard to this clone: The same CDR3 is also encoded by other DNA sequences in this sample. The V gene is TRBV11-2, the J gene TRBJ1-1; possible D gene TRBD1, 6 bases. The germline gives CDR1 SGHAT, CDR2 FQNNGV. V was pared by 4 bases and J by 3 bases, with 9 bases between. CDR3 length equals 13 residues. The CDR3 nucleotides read TGTGCCAGCAGCTCCCAGGGGTACACTGAAGCTTTCTTT. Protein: CASSSQGYTEAFF.

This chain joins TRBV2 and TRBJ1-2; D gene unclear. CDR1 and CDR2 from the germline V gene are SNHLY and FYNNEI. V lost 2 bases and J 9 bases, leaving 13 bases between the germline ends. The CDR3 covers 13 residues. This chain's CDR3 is CASSEHSSISYTF. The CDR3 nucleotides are TGTGCCAGCAGTGAACATTCTTCTATAAGCTACACCTTC.

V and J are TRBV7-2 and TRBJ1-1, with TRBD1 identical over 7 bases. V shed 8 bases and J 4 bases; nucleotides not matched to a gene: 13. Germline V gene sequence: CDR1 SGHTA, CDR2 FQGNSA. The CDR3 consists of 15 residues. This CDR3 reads CASGFIGGAGTEAFF. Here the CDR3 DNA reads TGTGCCAGCGGATTTATAGGGGGCGCCGGCACTGAAGCTTTCTTT.

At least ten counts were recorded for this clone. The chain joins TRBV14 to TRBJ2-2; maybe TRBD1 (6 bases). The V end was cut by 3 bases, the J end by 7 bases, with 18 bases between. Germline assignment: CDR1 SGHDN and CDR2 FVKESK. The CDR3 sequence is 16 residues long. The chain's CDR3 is CASSHAGERQVGELFF. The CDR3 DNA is TGTGCCAGCAGCCATGCAGGGGAACGGCAGGTCGGGGAGCTGTTTTTT. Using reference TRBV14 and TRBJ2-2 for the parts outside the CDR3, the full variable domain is EAGVTQFPSHSVIEKGQTVTLRCDPISGHDNLYWYRRVMGKEIKFLLHFVKESKQDESGMPNNRFLAERTGGTYSTLKVQPAELEDSGVYFCASSHAGERQVGELFFGEGSRLTVL.

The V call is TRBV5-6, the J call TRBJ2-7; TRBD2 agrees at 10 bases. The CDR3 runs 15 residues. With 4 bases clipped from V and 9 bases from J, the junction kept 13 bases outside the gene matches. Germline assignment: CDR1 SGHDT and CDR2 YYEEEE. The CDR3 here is CASSIRASGGLGQYF. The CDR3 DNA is TGTGCCAGCAGCATTAGGGCTAGCGGGGGCCTGGGGCAGTACTTC.

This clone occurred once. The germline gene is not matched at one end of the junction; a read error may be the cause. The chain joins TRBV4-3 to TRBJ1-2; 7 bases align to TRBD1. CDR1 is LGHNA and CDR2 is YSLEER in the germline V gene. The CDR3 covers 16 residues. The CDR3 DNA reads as TGCGCCAGCAGCCATTTAGGGACAGCCCCTGAGCGGGCTACGGCCTTC. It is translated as CASSHLGTAPERATAF.

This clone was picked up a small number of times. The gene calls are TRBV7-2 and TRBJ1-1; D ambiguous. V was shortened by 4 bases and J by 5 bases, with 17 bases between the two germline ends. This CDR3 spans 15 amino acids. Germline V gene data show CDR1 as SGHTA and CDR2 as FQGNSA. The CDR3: CASSSLSGLGTEAFF. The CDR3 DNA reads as TGTGCCAGCAGCTCCCTGAGTGGGCTGGGGACTGAAGCTTTCTTT.

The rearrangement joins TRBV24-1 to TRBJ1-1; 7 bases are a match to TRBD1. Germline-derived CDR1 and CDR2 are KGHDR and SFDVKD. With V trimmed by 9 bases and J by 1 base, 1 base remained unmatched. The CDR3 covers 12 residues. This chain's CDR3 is CATRTGNTEAFF. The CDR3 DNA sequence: TGTGCCACCCGGACAGGGAACACTGAAGCTTTCTTT.

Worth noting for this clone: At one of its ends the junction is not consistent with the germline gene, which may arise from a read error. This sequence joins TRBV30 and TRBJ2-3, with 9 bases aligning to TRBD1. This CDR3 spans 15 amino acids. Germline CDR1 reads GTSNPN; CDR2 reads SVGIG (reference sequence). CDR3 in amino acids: CAGRIGTGSTDTQYF. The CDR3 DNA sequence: TGTGCCGGGAGGATCGGGACAGGGTCAACAGATACGCAGTATTTT.

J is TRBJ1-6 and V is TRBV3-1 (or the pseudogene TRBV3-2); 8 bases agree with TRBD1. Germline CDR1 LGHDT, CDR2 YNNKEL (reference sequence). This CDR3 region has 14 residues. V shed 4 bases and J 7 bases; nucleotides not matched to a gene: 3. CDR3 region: CASSPRTGNSPLHF. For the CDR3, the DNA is TGTGCCAGCAGCCCAAGGACAGGGAATTCACCCCTCCACTTT.

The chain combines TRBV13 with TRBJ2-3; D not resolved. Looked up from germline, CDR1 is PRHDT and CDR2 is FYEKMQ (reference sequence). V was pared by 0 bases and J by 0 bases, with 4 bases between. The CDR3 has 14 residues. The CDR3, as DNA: TGTGCCAGCAGCTTAGGGACTAGCACAGATACGCAGTATTTT. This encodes CASSLGTSTDTQYF.

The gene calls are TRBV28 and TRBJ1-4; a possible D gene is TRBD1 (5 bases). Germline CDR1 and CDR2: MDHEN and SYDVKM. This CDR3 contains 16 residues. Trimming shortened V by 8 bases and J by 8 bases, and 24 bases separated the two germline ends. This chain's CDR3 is CASRADRGGNGEKLFF. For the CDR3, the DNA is TGTGCCAGCCGGGCGGATCGGGGGGGTAACGGCGAAAAACTGTTTTTT.

The CDR3 spells CASSYSGLPGADTQYF. The CDR3 nucleotides are TGTGCCAGCAGTTACAGTGGCCTGCCTGGAGCAGATACGCAGTATTTT. The V gene is TRBV6-5, the J gene TRBJ2-3; unclear D gene. V was shortened by 2 bases and J by 4 bases, with 16 bases between the two germline ends. The germline V gene encodes CDR1 MNHEY and CDR2 SVGAGI. There are 16 residues in the CDR3.

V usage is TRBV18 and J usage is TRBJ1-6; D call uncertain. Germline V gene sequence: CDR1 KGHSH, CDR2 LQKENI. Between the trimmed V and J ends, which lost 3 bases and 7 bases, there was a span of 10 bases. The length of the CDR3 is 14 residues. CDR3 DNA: TGTGCCAGCTCACCCCGGGAGAGAAATTCACCCCTCCACTTT. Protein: CASSPRERNSPLHF.

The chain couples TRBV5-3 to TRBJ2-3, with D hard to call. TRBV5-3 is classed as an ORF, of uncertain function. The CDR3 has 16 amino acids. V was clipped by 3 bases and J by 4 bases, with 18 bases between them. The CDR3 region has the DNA TGTGCCAGAAGCTACAAGACCCGATCTATCGCAGATACGCAGTATTTT. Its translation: CARSYKTRSIADTQYF.

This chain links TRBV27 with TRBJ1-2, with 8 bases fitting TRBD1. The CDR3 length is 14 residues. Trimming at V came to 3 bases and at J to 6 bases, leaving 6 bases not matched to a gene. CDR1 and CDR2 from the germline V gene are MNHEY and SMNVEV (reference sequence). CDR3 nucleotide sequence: TGTGCCAGCAGTTTCTCCCAGGGGGCGAATGGCTACACCTTC. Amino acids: CASSFSQGANGYTF.

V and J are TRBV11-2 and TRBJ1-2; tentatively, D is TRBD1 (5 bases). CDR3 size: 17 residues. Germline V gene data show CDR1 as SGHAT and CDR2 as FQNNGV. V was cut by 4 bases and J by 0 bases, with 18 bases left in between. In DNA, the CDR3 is TGTGCCAGCAGCTCCGCGCGTATGGACATATCTAACTATGGCTACACCTTC. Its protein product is CASSSARMDISNYGYTF.

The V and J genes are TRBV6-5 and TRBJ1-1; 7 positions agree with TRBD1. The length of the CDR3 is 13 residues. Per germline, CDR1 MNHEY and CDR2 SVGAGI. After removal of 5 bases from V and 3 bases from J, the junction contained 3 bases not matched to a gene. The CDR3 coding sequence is TGTGCCAGCAGTAGGGACAGCTACACTGAAGCTTTCTTT. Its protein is CASSRDSYTEAFF.

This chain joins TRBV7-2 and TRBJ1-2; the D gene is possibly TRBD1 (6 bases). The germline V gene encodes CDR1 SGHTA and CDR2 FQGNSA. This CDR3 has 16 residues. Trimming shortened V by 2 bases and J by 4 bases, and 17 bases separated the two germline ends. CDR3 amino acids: CASSLPGTHTIYGYTF. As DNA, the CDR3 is TGTGCCAGCAGCTTACCCGGGACACATACTATCTATGGCTACACCTTC.

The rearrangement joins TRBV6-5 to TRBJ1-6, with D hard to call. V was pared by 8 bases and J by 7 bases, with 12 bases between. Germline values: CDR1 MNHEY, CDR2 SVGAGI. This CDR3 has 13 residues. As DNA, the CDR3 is TGTGCCAGCTGGAGGGCAGAAAATTCACCCCTCCACTTT. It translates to CASWRAENSPLHF.

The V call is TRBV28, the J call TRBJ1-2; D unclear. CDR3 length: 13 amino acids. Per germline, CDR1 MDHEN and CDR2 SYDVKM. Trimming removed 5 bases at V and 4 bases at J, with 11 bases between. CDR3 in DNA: TGTGCCAGCAGTCCCCAACGCCGCTATGGCTACACCTTC. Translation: CASSPQRRYGYTF.

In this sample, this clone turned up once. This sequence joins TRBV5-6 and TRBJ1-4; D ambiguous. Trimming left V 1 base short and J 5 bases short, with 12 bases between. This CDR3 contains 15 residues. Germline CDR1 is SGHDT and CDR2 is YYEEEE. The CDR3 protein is CASSLSGRQNEKLFF. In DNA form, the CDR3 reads TGTGCCAGCAGCTTGTCGGGGAGGCAGAATGAAAAACTGTTTTTT.

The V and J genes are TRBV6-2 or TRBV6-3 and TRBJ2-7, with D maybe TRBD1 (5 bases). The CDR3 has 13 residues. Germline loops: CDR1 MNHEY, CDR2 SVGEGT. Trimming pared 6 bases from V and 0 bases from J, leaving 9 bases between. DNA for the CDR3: TGTGCCAGCAGCCGACAGACCTCCTACGAGCAGTACTTC. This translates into CASSRQTSYEQYF.

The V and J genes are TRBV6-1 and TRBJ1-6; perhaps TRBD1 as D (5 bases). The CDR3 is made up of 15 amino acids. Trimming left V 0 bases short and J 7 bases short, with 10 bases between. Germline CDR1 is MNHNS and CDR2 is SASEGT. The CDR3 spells CASSEAGRANSPLHF. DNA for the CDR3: TGTGCCAGCAGTGAAGCGGGCAGGGCAAATTCACCCCTCCACTTT.